This T cell receptor beta chain was retrieved from a study of T cell responses to AZD1222 COVID-19 vaccine (dated by TCRdb to about 2021). In the study overall: AZD1222 recipients with second doses at about 4 weeks or about 12 weeks were pooled, because spike-specific TCR depth and breadth did not differ between schedules. A total of about 230 trial participants underwent TCR sequencing, of whom roughly 210 received two doses of AZD1222 and some 26 received two doses of the MenACWY control vaccine. Trial participants were enrolled into age subgroups of 18-55, 56-69 and 70-plus years, which contained about 160, 30 and 59 TCR-sequenced participants, respectively.

Comment on this clone: Its recognized antigen is unknown. No base quality values were provided; no much bigger clone lies one nucleotide off.

There are 15 amino acids in the CDR3, from cysteine to phenylalanine inclusive. Only the CDR3 DNA stays, 45 bases, in frame from base 1. Per the germline V gene, KGHDR is the CDR1 and SFDVKD is the CDR2. For this chain, trimming is 4 bases at the V end and 4 bases at the J end, and the number of junction bases without a gene match is 4. Per the publication, the time point label means: baseline before first vaccination. Vaccinee samples were obtained from the UK trials COV001 and COV002, which included a single-blind randomized controlled phase 2/3 trial of AZD1222 (ChAdOx1 nCoV-19) in healthy adults. For TCRbeta chain sequencing, PBMC samples from trial participants were taken at day 0 and at day 28 after the second dose. The CDR3 regions of human TCRbeta chains were analyzed by immunosequencing. The study's processing was this. Repertoire TCRs were checked for matches against a reference library of SARS-CoV-2-specific TCRs that had been generated using the MIRA antigen-specificity platform. Breadth was defined as the fraction of unique TCRs that were SARS-CoV-2-associated. Depth was defined as the fraction of total T cells that were SARS-CoV-2-associated. Each spike-specific TCR was assigned to its reactive spike region and to a CD4 or CD8 class using the MIRA data. Log10-transformed breadth and depth values were compared by one-way ANOVA with Sidak's multiple comparisons tests. TCRdb carries this immuneACCESS record with in-frame sequences only. Its versions omit some clonotypes, under half of them owing to an unresolved V gene in the studies checked, with the rest unexplained. That table gives V, J and clone size, and the DNA gave D and trimming. The sample table contains some 110,000 clones; only one count was recorded for roughly nine tenths of them. The ten top clones hold roughly 4% of the sample.

General study outcomes and caveats: In the small 56-69-year group, the increase in depth fell short of significance, most likely because of low power. Spike-specific TCR breadth and depth rose significantly after two AZD1222 doses compared with day 0 and with MenACWY recipients. Because no day 14 peak-response samples were available, the repertoires could be characterized only after the peak T cell response. Participants were mostly white British, with more females than males. The authors suggested clonal diversity may have been underestimated. Conclusions about previously exposed vaccinees are limited, since just six or seven AZD1222 recipients were seropositive for SARS-CoV-2 at baseline. Nearly half of unique spike-specific TCRs reportedly recognized epitopes outside regions mutated in the B.1.351 and B.1.1.7 variants. The vaccine-associated CD4 TCRs covered the entire spike protein, and the dominant responses fell in regions 160-218 and 743-854.

The sequence derives from an adult in good health. Rearrangement joined TRBV24-1 to TRBJ2-7, and 12 junctional nucleotides match TRBD1. Sequencing was performed on peripheral blood, taken on day 0 of AZD1222 vaccination. The sequenced DNA: TGTGCCACCAGTGAGGGACAGGGGGCCCGATACGAGCAGTACTTC. Translated, this is CATSEGQGARYEQYF.